This T cell receptor (beta chain) originates from a study of vaccination effects on CD4 cells after COVID-19. Across the whole study: Everyone in the study got two shots of either the BNT162b2 or mRNA-1273 vaccine. Study-wide results and caveats: Convalescents showed post-vaccine spike-reactive clones that were mainly new vaccine-induced clones.

The culture ran for under eleven days, and then CD4+ T cells were isolated. Libraries were prepared by immunoSEQ multiplex PCR; TCRdb keeps only in-frame clonotypes and omits some of them. The profile shows tens of thousands of clones, about 78% of them singletons. For this clone: Its antigen is currently unknown.

CDR1 and CDR2 from the germline V gene are LNHDA and SQIVND (reference sequence). The CDR3 loop spans 13 amino acids. V shed 4 bases and J shed 5 bases, with 6 bases lying between them. This chain links TRBV19 with TRBJ1-6; D is unresolved. This specimen was CD4+ T cells from PBMCs cultured without peptide, taken before COVID-19 vaccination. This sequence was found in a human donor who had a prior SARS-CoV-2 infection. CDR3 nucleotide sequence: TGTGCCAGTAGTACCCAGGATAATTCACCCCTCCACTTT. Protein: CASSTQDNSPLHF. The full variable domain, in which reference TRBV19 and TRBJ1-6 provide the parts outside the CDR3, is DGGITQSPKYLFRKEGQNVTLSCEQNLNHDAMYWYRQDPGQGLRLIYYSQIVNDFQKGDIAEGYSVSREKKESFPLTVTSAQKNPTAFYLCASSTQDNSPLHFGNGTRLTVT.